This T cell receptor beta chain was recorded in a study of shared clonotypes between healthy human individuals (dated by TCRdb to 2018 to 2020). With regard to the full study: Two women and a few men aged 18 to 49 years were included in the cohort. Different laboratories and diverse techniques were used to prepare libraries and sequence TCR repertoires, to increase sequencing depth and limit assay-specific biases. Each donor's leukapheresis produced roughly between roughly 0.9 and 8.9 billion PBMCs. To estimate repertoire size and how much clonotypes are shared between individuals, the study performed deep sequencing of blood TCR repertoires from roughly five healthy adults. What the authors observed across the whole study: Sampling was limited to blood, and TCR repertoires in tissue likely differ from TCR repertoires in blood. Because the study included only a small number of donors, the genetic and exposure-history diversity represented was limited. Pairwise subsampling indicated that sequencing depth was expected to affect the degree of clonotype sharing among donors.

The donors were healthy, HIV-negative adults who had no recently reported acute infections or vaccinations. Every donor was a Caucasian adult residing in Nashville, Tennessee, USA. In the unsorted samples, tens of millions of PBMCs were counted, and genomic DNA was extracted using the QIAamp DNA Blood Mini kit. Blood was obtained by leukapheresis, after which PBMCs were separated by Ficoll-Histopaque density gradient centrifugation and cryopreserved in liquid nitrogen vapor phase. Reading from cysteine to phenylalanine, the CDR3 counts 16 amino acids. Of all the DNA, just the CDR3 is kept, 48 bases in frame from base 1. Germline trimming amounts to 1 base on V and 5 bases on J, with 9 as the count of junction bases outside the gene matches. CDR1 and CDR2 are drawn from the germline V gene (reference sequence): SGHNT, YYREEE. Using the deep immunoSEQ assay, TCR CDR3 regions were amplified from genomic DNA by multiplex PCR. Extracted genomic DNA from each cell subset was distributed evenly across all wells of several immunoSEQ 96-well plates, and each plate was treated as a replicate. For unsorted PBMC, roughly 270 ng genomic DNA, equal to tens of thousands of T cell genomes, was loaded into each replicate PCR. Genomic DNA from unsorted PBMC was sequenced over ten immunoSEQ deep assay plates. The purified libraries were quantified using a Qubit 3.0 fluorometer, sized with a Bioanalyzer 2100, and then quantified again using the KAPA Library Quantification kit. A separate single-read 150-cycle Illumina NextSeq 550 flow cell was used to sequence each immunoSEQ 96-well plate. The study's own analysis went as follows. Because only junctional sequences without quality scores were contained in the immunoSEQ output, filtering matching that applied to full-length reads could not be performed. Sequences were annotated with PyIR, a Python wrapper for IgBLAST v1.9, and V/J genes and CDR3 were assigned using IMGT germline references. Reads with weak V/J assignments (E-value above 1e-6), missing CDR3, stop codons, out-of-frame junctions, or ambiguous translated residues were removed. A V3J clonotype was defined by an identical inferred V gene, J gene, and CDR3 amino acid sequence. Percentage overlap between repertoires was calculated by dividing the number of shared unique clonotypes by the size of the smaller repertoire. Richness of each repertoire was evaluated using RTK rarefaction, the Chao1 estimator, and Recon v2.1 estimates of unobserved clonotypes. The clones in this table, taken by TCRdb from immuneACCESS, are in-frame only. Not every clone is retained; where verified, under half of the shortfall comes from an unresolved V gene, and the cause of the rest is unknown. The DNA gave D and trimming, while V, J and clone size come from that table. This sample comprises 450,000 to 550,000 clones, around 74% of them detected only once. Roughly 13% of the sample comes from the top ten.

Worth noting for this clone: This clone's antigen is unknown. Qualities for individual bases were not recorded, and no much larger clone is one base off.

Sequencing was carried out using PBMCs. This TCR came from a middle-aged woman in good health. Some clones in this sample may be carry-over from other donors' samples. The chain employs TRBV5-4 and TRBJ2-1; TRBD2 lines up with 7 middle nucleotides. The CDR3 reads CASSLRMGEGNNEQFF. At the DNA level, the sequence is TGTGCCAGCAGCTTGCGGATGGGGGAGGGAAACAATGAGCAGTTCTTC. When the CDR3 is completed using the reference TRBV5-4 and TRBJ2-1 genes on either side, the full variable domain is ETGVTQSPTHLIKTRGQQVTLRCSSQSGHNTVSWYQQALGQGPQFIFQYYREEENGRGNFPPRFSGLQFPNYSSELNVNALELDDSALYLCASSLRMGEGNNEQFFGPGTRLTVL.